This TCR beta chain was obtained from a study of blood T cell repertoires in COVID-19. Background on the study: COVID-19 samples, acute and convalescent, were from the United States, Italy and Spain. The cDNA or gDNA used as material had been derived from T cells, B-cell-depleted T cells, or PBMCs.

There are 14 residues in the CDR3. Germline CDR1 MDHEN, CDR2 SYDVKM. V was cut by 5 bases and J by 0 bases, with 11 bases left in between. Some clones are missing from TCRdb's copy, which holds only in-frame ones; the method was immunoSEQ multiplex PCR. The table lists about 220,000 clones, 70% to 85% of them singletons. The origin of this receptor is a middle-aged woman with acute COVID-19. The chain combines TRBV28 with TRBJ2-7, with D perhaps TRBD1 (5 bases). The sample was PBMCs or T cells enriched from blood (not recorded which). The CDR3 DNA reads TGTGCCAGCAGTACCCGACAGAGCTCCTACGAGCAGTACTTC. Translation: CASSTRQSSYEQYF.